The next 17 T cell receptor beta chains were all read from a single sample in a study of blood T cell repertoires in COVID-19 (dated by TCRdb to 2020 to 2022). Library preparation employed the immunoSEQ multiplex PCR assay. TCRdb limited this immuneACCESS table to in-frame rearrangements with V and J called. A share of clones is missing; checked studies link under half to unresolved V genes, and the rest is unexplained. This sample gives around 400,000 clones in total; about 89% of them show up just once. The top ten constitute 1% to 1.5% of the sample. The specimen was peripheral blood. Receptors were obtained from a middle-aged man with acute or convalescent COVID-19.

The chain employs TRBV12-3 or TRBV12-4 and TRBJ1-5; possibly TRBD1 for D (5 bases). Deletions cut 6 bases from V and 11 bases from J, with 14 bases between. The CDR3 has 12 amino acids. CDR3 loop: CASSPGTSSQHF. CDR3 nucleotide sequence: TGTGCCAGCAGCCCTGGGACTTCGTCCCAGCATTTT.

The V call is TRBV12-3 or TRBV12-4, the J call TRBJ1-1; D not certain. CDR3 length: 11 residues. V dropped 5 bases and J dropped 9 bases, with 10 bases sitting between them. CDR3 protein: CASSASVQAFF. As DNA, the CDR3 is TGTGCCAGCAGTGCATCAGTTCAAGCTTTCTTT.

The chain is built from TRBV28 and TRBJ1-5, with 8 nucleotides matching TRBD1. Germline CDR1 MDHEN, CDR2 SYDVKM. CDR3 length equals 14 residues. The ends lost 4 bases at V and 5 bases at J; junction bases unmatched: 4. The CDR3, as DNA: TGTGCCAGCAGTTCAGGACAGGGTGATCAGCCCCAGCATTTT. This translates into CASSSGQGDQPQHF.

The rearrangement links TRBV10-3 to TRBJ1-1; TRBD1 matches at 8 bases. Trimming removed 2 bases from V and 4 bases from J; junction bases left unmatched: 6. From germline, CDR1 is ENHRY and CDR2 SYGVKD. The CDR3 consists of 15 residues. CDR3 DNA: TGTGCCATCAGTGAGCTGACAGGGGAGGTCACTGAAGCTTTCTTT. This translates into CAISELTGEVTEAFF.

The V call is TRBV5-4, the J call TRBJ1-1, with TRBD1 matching 8 bases. Germline assignment: CDR1 SGHNT and CDR2 YYREEE (reference sequence). The CDR3 is 16 amino acids. Germline trimming cut 4 bases from V and 4 bases from J; bases unmatched to any gene: 12. This CDR3 reads CASSEGQGGRGTEAFF. As DNA, the CDR3 is TGTGCCAGCAGCGAAGGACAGGGTGGTAGGGGCACTGAAGCTTTCTTT. The full variable domain, with the rest looked up from reference TRBV5-4 and TRBJ1-1, is ETGVTQSPTHLIKTRGQQVTLRCSSQSGHNTVSWYQQALGQGPQFIFQYYREEENGRGNFPPRFSGLQFPNYSSELNVNALELDDSALYLCASSEGQGGRGTEAFFGQGTRLTVV.

The chain employs TRBV2 and TRBJ1-6; 11 bases align to TRBD1. V trimming: 4 bases; J trimming: 4 bases; junction bases outside the gene matches: 9. CDR1 and CDR2 from the germline V gene are SNHLY and FYNNEI. The CDR3 covers 18 residues. In DNA, the CDR3 is TGTGCCAGCAGTGGCGGACAGGGGGCCTGGGCTTATAATTCACCCCTCCACTTT. Amino acids: CASSGGQGAWAYNSPLHF.

This chain uses TRBV6-5 with TRBJ1-1; tentatively, D is TRBD1 (5 bases). Trimming left V 6 bases short and J 7 bases short, with 15 bases between. There are 13 residues in the CDR3. Germline V gene lookup returns CDR1 MNHEY and CDR2 SVGAGI. DNA of the CDR3: TGTGCCAGCAGGGGGGGGGAATCGGTTGAAGCTTTCTTT. It specifies CASRGGESVEAFF.

This rearrangement joins TRBV2 to TRBJ2-5, with TRBD2 matching 10 bases. Germline V lookup: CDR1 SNHLY, CDR2 FYNNEI. J was trimmed by 4 bases and V by 3 bases; bases with no gene match: 14. The CDR3 consists of 18 residues. The CDR3 DNA sequence: TGTGCCAGCAGTGACCTAGGCGCTAGCGGGGGTCGCTCAGAGACCCAGTACTTC. Protein sequence: CASSDLGASGGRSETQYF.

CDR3 sequence reads: CASSLSGGLNTEAFF. Here the CDR3 DNA reads TGTGCCAGCAGCTTGTCCGGCGGATTGAACACTGAAGCTTTCTTT. This chain joins TRBV13 and TRBJ1-1; no definite D call. CDR1 and CDR2 (germline): PRHDT, FYEKMQ (reference sequence). V lost 3 bases and J lost 0, with 11 bases in between. This CDR3 is 15 amino acids long.

V is TRBV12-3 or TRBV12-4 and J is TRBJ1-1; 10 nucleotides agree with TRBD1. V trimming: 6 bases; J trimming: 10 bases; junction bases outside the gene matches: 5. The CDR3 consists of 12 residues. CDR3 residues: CASRDRGFGAFF. The CDR3 DNA follows: TGTGCCAGCAGGGACAGGGGGTTCGGAGCTTTCTTT.

The rearrangement joins TRBV18 to TRBJ1-2; 10 bases fit TRBD1. The CDR3 is 15 amino acids. Trimming removed 3 bases from V and 2 bases from J; junction bases left unmatched: 3. In germline, CDR1 is KGHSH, CDR2 LQKENI. The chain's CDR3 is CASSPEGQGNYGYTF. The DNA of the CDR3 is TGTGCCAGCTCACCTGAGGGACAGGGGAACTATGGCTACACCTTC.

The V and J genes are TRBV28 and TRBJ2-5; 9 bases match TRBD1. Germline V gives CDR1 MDHEN, CDR2 SYDVKM. CDR3 size: 15 residues. Unmatched junction bases numbered 5, after V lost 5 bases and J lost 1 base. Here the CDR3 DNA reads TGTGCCAGCAGTCTCAACAGGGGGCGCCAAGAGACCCAGTACTTC. Its translation: CASSLNRGRQETQYF.

The V gene is TRBV10-3, the J gene TRBJ2-1, with 8 bases fitting TRBD1. In germline, CDR1 is ENHRY, CDR2 SYGVKD. CDR3 length: 15 amino acids. Trimming at V came to 6 bases and at J to 6 bases, leaving 10 bases not matched to a gene. The CDR3 DNA is TGTGCCATCAGAGAGGGACAGGCCCCCTCCAATGAGCAGTTCTTC. Protein sequence: CAIREGQAPSNEQFF.

This clone turned up a few times. The chain links TRBV16 to TRBJ1-1; 7 bases are a match to TRBD1. The junction had 15 bases not matched to a gene; V was cut back by 5 bases and J by 6 bases. Germline values: CDR1 KGHSY, CDR2 FQNENV. The CDR3 covers 16 residues. CDR3 in amino acids: CASSDTDRRLSPEAFF. The DNA for the CDR3 is TGTGCCAGCAGCGATACGGACAGGAGGCTATCCCCTGAAGCTTTCTTT.

The rearrangement joins TRBV5-1 to TRBJ1-2; D perhaps matches TRBD1 (5 bases). CDR3 length equals 16 residues. Between the trimmed V and J ends, which lost 4 bases and 5 bases, there was a span of 21 bases. Germline CDR1 is SGHRS and CDR2 is YFSETQ. DNA of the CDR3: TGCGCCAGCAGCCCCTCCGGGACTAACTTAGGGTATGGCTACACCTTC. Its protein product is CASSPSGTNLGYGYTF.

V is TRBV24-1 and J is TRBJ1-5; 11 bases agree with TRBD1. V lost 0 bases and J lost 7; bases outside the gene matches: 7. CDR3 size: 17 residues. The germline CDR1 and CDR2 sequences are KGHDR and SFDVKD. Written as DNA, the CDR3 is TGTGCCACCAGTGATTTGCAATGGACAGGGGGCGGACAGCCCCAGCATTTT. The encoded protein is CATSDLQWTGGGQPQHF.

The genes are TRBV11-1 and TRBJ1-1, with a possible D match to TRBD1 (5 bases). The germline V gene has CDR1 SGHAT and CDR2 FQDESV (reference sequence). V gave up 0 bases and J gave up 6 bases, with 17 bases separating them. The CDR3 spans 16 residues. Here the CDR3 DNA reads TGTGCCAGCAGCTTAGCGCCGGCCAGGGATCGACCTGAAGCTTTCTTT. This gives the protein CASSLAPARDRPEAFF.